The 30 T cell receptor beta chains below come from one sample, sequenced in a study of T-cell memory formation after mild COVID-19. TCRdb re-called the 5' RACE reads through MiXCR, storing one row per CDR3 protein. The sample has under 200,000 distinct CDR3 sequences; about a third are singletons. The sequencing input was PBMCs or a T cell subset sorted from them (not recorded which). All receptors come from an adult woman who had mild COVID-19 (a few samples of this study predate the infection). Cell type and time point are not known.

This clonotype was seen many times. V and J are TRBV5-1 and TRBJ2-6; D is unclear. V was pared by 4 bases and J by 0 bases, with 8 bases between. Germline CDR1 and CDR2: SGHRS and YFSETQ. This CDR3 is 15 amino acids long. The CDR3 is CASSPFPSGANVLTF. The CDR3 region has the DNA TGCGCCAGCAGCCCCTTCCCCTCTGGGGCCAACGTCCTGACTTTC.

The rearrangement uses TRBV7-9 and TRBJ1-1, with 7 bases aligning to TRBD1. Germline V gene lookup returns CDR1 SEHNR and CDR2 FQNEAQ (reference sequence). This CDR3 contains 14 residues. V shed 2 bases and J 9 bases; nucleotides not matched to a gene: 9. The CDR3 reads CASSLPGQQLKAFF. CDR3 bases: TGTGCCAGCAGCTTACCGGGACAGCAGCTCAAAGCTTTCTTT.

This clonotype showed up just a few times. V usage is TRBV7-8 and J usage is TRBJ2-1; weak D call: TRBD1 (5 bases). The CDR3 runs 16 residues. Germline V lookup: CDR1 SGHVS, CDR2 FQNEAQ. Trimming took off 3 bases at V and 2 bases at J, with 14 bases between the two ends. In DNA, the CDR3 is TGTGCCAGCAGCTTGGGCAGGGTGCTTCCCTACAATGAGCAGTTCTTC. Translating it yields CASSLGRVLPYNEQFF.

The rearrangement joins TRBV9 to TRBJ2-1; TRBD2 aligns across 7 bases. The CDR3 has 16 residues. The J segment lost 2 bases and the V segment lost 6 bases, leaving 11 bases of the junction unmatched. Germline V CDR1 and CDR2: SGDLS, YYNGEE. The CDR3 coding sequence is TGTGCCAGCACCGATTCCGCGGGAGCACCCTACAATGAGCAGTTCTTC. As protein: CASTDSAGAPYNEQFF.

V usage is TRBV29-1 and J usage is TRBJ1-3; D not resolved. Germline V gene lookup returns CDR1 SQVTM and CDR2 ANQGSEA. The V and J ends lost 4 bases and 0 bases respectively, with 4 bases between them. This CDR3 is built from 12 residues. The DNA for the CDR3 is TGCAGCGTTGGGGACTCTGGAAACACCATATATTTT. Translating it yields CSVGDSGNTIYF.

This rearrangement joins TRBV12-5 to TRBJ1-1, with a tentative D call TRBD1 (6 bases). Trimming cost V 7 bases and J 3 bases, with 18 bases left between them. Germline assignment: CDR1 LGHNT and CDR2 FRNRAP. The CDR3 runs 15 residues. CDR3 sequence reads: CASAGRGGLDTEAFF. The CDR3 nucleotides are TGTGCTAGTGCCGGACGAGGGGGGTTGGACACTGAAGCTTTCTTT. Full variable domain (missing parts from reference TRBV12-5 and TRBJ1-1): DARVTQTPRHKVTEMGQEVTMRCQPILGHNTVFWYRQTMMQGLELLAYFRNRAPLDDSGMPKDRFSAEMPDATLATLKIQPSEPRDSAVYFCASAGRGGLDTEAFFGQGTRLTVV.

The genes are TRBV24-1 and TRBJ2-1, with 13 bases matching TRBD2. The length of the CDR3 is 16 residues. Germline assignment: CDR1 KGHDR and CDR2 SFDVKD. Losses at the gene ends were 3 bases for V and 5 bases for J; bases not matched to a gene: 3. The CDR3 region has the DNA TGTGCCACCAGTGATCGCGGACTAGCGGGGGACAATGAGCAGTTCTTC. This sequence encodes CATSDRGLAGDNEQFF.

This clonotype was counted only a few times. The chain's CDR3 is CASSLGSYGYTF. CDR3 nucleotide sequence: TGTGCCAGCAGTTTGGGCAGCTATGGCTACACCTTC. This chain connects TRBV28 to TRBJ1-2, with no clear D. Per the germline V gene, CDR1 is MDHEN and CDR2 is SYDVKM. V lost 3 bases, J lost 4 bases, and 6 bases lay in between. This CDR3 has 12 residues.

This clonotype was observed a single time. The chain uses TRBV20-1 and TRBJ2-5; 7 nucleotides match TRBD1. Unmatched junction bases numbered 9, after V lost 6 bases and J lost 2 bases. This CDR3 is built from 14 residues. Germline CDR1 reads DFQATT; CDR2 reads SNEGSKA (reference sequence). Here the CDR3 reads CSASTGQLQETQYF. CDR3 sequence (DNA): TGCAGTGCATCTACGGGACAGCTACAAGAGACCCAGTACTTC.

This chain uses TRBV6-5 with TRBJ2-7; 7 bases fit TRBD2. The trim removed 6 bases at V and 0 bases at J, leaving 5 bases unmatched. The CDR3 extends over 14 amino acids. The germline V gene has CDR1 MNHEY and CDR2 SVGAGI. CDR3 sequence: CASSSSGRSYEQYF. The CDR3 DNA is TGTGCCAGCAGCAGTAGCGGGCGCTCCTACGAGCAGTACTTC.

The chain carries TRBV25-1 and TRBJ2-2; D might be TRBD2 (6 bases). The V gene lost 6 bases and the J gene lost 7 bases, with 12 bases spanning the gap. The CDR3 runs 13 residues. Looked up from germline, CDR1 is MGHDK and CDR2 is SYGVNS. The CDR3 DNA reads TGTGCCAGCAGCTCTAGGGGACTCGGGGAGCTGTTTTTT. Protein sequence: CASSSRGLGELFF.

This clonotype has more than one count but fewer than ten. The chain recombines TRBV10-1 with TRBJ2-1, with 9 bases matching TRBD1. V lost 6 bases, J lost 6 bases, and 9 bases stayed unmatched. CDR3 length: 15 amino acids. CDR1 and CDR2 from the germline V gene are WNHNN and SYGVQD (reference sequence). CDR3 loop: CASSYQDRGRNEQFF. The CDR3 region has the DNA TGCGCCAGCAGCTACCAGGACAGGGGACGCAATGAGCAGTTCTTC.

This clonotype has just a few counts. The chain carries TRBV11-1 and TRBJ2-7; no definite D call. In germline, CDR1 is SGHAT, CDR2 FQDESV (reference sequence). The CDR3 is 17 amino acids. V dropped 0 bases and J dropped 3 bases, with 18 bases sitting between them. The CDR3 DNA reads as TGTGCCAGCAGCTTAGCCTCTGGGTTGCTCTTTCACTACGAGCAGTACTTC. It encodes CASSLASGLLFHYEQYF.

This clonotype was seen a few times. This chain joins TRBV12-3 or TRBV12-4 and TRBJ2-1; no firm D call. The V and J ends lost 5 bases and 8 bases respectively, with 13 bases between them. The length of the CDR3 is 13 residues. The CDR3 DNA reads as TGTGCCAGCAGTGCCCCCGGACCCGATGAGCAGTTCTTC. This codes for CASSAPGPDEQFF.

Notes on this clonotype: At one boundary the junction diverges from the germline segment, which might be a read error. The rearrangement uses TRBV27 and TRBJ2-7; 9 bases are a match to TRBD1. The CDR3 is 14 residues long. Germline V CDR1 and CDR2: MNHEY, SMNVEV (reference sequence). The DNA for the CDR3 is TGTGCCAGCAGTTTCGGGACAGGGTTATACGGGCAGTACTTC. This sequence encodes CASSFGTGLYGQYF.

The rearrangement uses TRBV29-1 and TRBJ2-2; D unclear. Deletions cut 5 bases from V and 5 bases from J, with 9 bases between. Per germline, CDR1 SQVTM and CDR2 ANQGSEA. The CDR3 length is 12 residues. CDR3 protein: CSVSRPTGELFF. The CDR3 DNA follows: TGCAGCGTTTCACGGCCTACCGGGGAGCTGTTTTTT.

This clonotype turned up a few times. The chain is built from TRBV7-9 and TRBJ2-1; TRBD2 matches at 8 bases. Germline loops: CDR1 SEHNR, CDR2 FQNEAQ (reference sequence). The length of the CDR3 is 16 residues. The trim removed 5 bases at V and 4 bases at J, leaving 10 bases unmatched. CDR3 bases: TGTGCCAGCAGCAGTCCACCGGGACTAGTGTACAATGAGCAGTTCTTC. It is translated as CASSSPPGLVYNEQFF.

This clonotype was seen only a few times. The genes are TRBV25-1 and TRBJ2-7; tentatively, D is TRBD1 (5 bases). This CDR3 comprises 11 residues. Per the germline V gene, CDR1 is MGHDK and CDR2 is SYGVNS. V gave up 5 bases and J gave up 6 bases, with 8 bases separating them. The CDR3 nucleotides are TGTGCCAGCAGTACAGGTTTCGAGCAGTACTTC. Protein sequence: CASSTGFEQYF.

This clonotype was counted a few times. The rearrangement joins TRBV30 to TRBJ2-7; TRBD2 aligns across 9 bases. Germline loops: CDR1 GTSNPN, CDR2 SVGIG (reference sequence). CDR3 length: 12 amino acids. After removal of 4 bases from V and 6 bases from J, the junction contained 4 bases not matched to a gene. The CDR3 DNA is TGTGCCTGGACTAGCGGGAACGTCGAGCAGTACTTC. Protein sequence: CAWTSGNVEQYF.

The rearrangement joins TRBV23-1 to TRBJ2-3; TRBD2 aligns across 7 bases. TRBV23-1 is sorted into the ORF group, with uncertain function. The trim removed 0 bases at V and 0 bases at J, leaving 0 bases unmatched. The length of the CDR3 is 15 residues. CDR3 sequence reads: CASSQSRGSTDTQYF. DNA of the CDR3: TGCGCCAGCAGTCAATCGCGGGGGAGCACAGATACGCAGTATTTT.

The chain recombines TRBV12-3 or TRBV12-4 with TRBJ1-1; TRBD1 is a possible D gene (6 bases). The CDR3 has 14 residues. V lost 7 bases and J lost 4, with 16 bases in between. CDR3 nucleotide sequence: TGTGCCAGCACCCTTGGGGGGGGGGCCACTGAAGCTTTCTTT. Translation: CASTLGGGATEAFF.

The chain couples TRBV28 to TRBJ2-3, with D unresolved. There are 14 residues in the CDR3. CDR1 MDHEN and CDR2 SYDVKM come from the germline V gene. Trimming shortened V by 10 bases and J by 6 bases, and 20 bases separated the two germline ends. CDR3 protein: CAIPPGEVSDTQYF. The DNA of the CDR3 is TGTGCCATCCCGCCAGGAGAGGTTTCCGATACGCAGTATTTT.

The rearrangement uses TRBV12-3 or TRBV12-4 and TRBJ1-5; 10 bases line up with TRBD1. The length of the CDR3 is 15 residues. J lost 4 bases, V lost 7 bases, and 7 bases had no gene match. The CDR3 coding sequence is TGTGCCAGCACTACCGGACAGGGGGGAAATCAGCCCCAGCATTTT. Encoded protein: CASTTGQGGNQPQHF.

This clonotype was picked up a small number of times. The V and J genes are TRBV2 and TRBJ2-3; TRBD2 matches at 11 bases. The CDR3 is 17 amino acids. After removal of 5 bases from V and 2 bases from J, the junction contained 9 bases not matched to a gene. From germline, CDR1 is SNHLY and CDR2 FYNNEI. The CDR3 reads CASSPRGTSGYTDTQYF. DNA for the CDR3: TGTGCCAGCAGTCCACGAGGGACTAGCGGATACACAGATACGCAGTATTTT. The complete variable domain, with remaining parts taken from reference TRBV2 and TRBJ2-3, reads EPEVTQTPSHQVTQMGQEVILRCVPISNHLYFYWYRQILGQKVEFLVSFYNNEISEKSEIFDDQFSVERPDGSNFTLKIRSTKLEDSAMYFCASSPRGTSGYTDTQYFGPGTRLTVL.

The chain joins TRBV7-9 to TRBJ1-5, with TRBD1 matching 8 bases. The CDR3 has 15 amino acids. CDR1 and CDR2 from the germline V gene are SEHNR and FQNEAQ (reference sequence). Unmatched junction bases numbered 10, after V lost 6 bases and J lost 6 bases. The DNA for the CDR3 is TGTGCCAGCAGTCCCGGACAGGGAGGGTTTCAGCCCCAGCATTTT. Encoded protein: CASSPGQGGFQPQHF. The full variable domain, completed using reference TRBV7-9 and TRBJ1-5, is DTGVSQNPRHKITKRGQNVTFRCDPISEHNRLYWYRQTLGQGPEFLTYFQNEAQLEKSRLLSDRFSAERPKGSFSTLEIQRTEQGDSAMYLCASSPGQGGFQPQHFGDGTRLSIL.

This clonotype was observed a handful of times. The J gene is TRBJ2-1, the V gene TRBV6-2 or TRBV6-3, with a tentative D call TRBD2 (5 bases). Germline V gene lookup returns CDR1 MNHEY and CDR2 SVGEGT. V gave up 8 bases and J gave up 8 bases, with 10 bases separating them. The CDR3 is made up of 11 amino acids. The CDR3 DNA is TGTGCCAGCGGAGGAGAAGATGAGCAGTTCTTC. As protein: CASGGEDEQFF.

The V and J genes are TRBV7-8 and TRBJ2-2; no definite D call. This CDR3 has 14 amino acids. V gave up 3 bases and J gave up 6 bases, with 11 bases separating them. Germline CDR1 SGHVS, CDR2 FQNEAQ. CDR3 sequence: CASSFPTLSGELFF. The CDR3 DNA is TGTGCCAGCAGCTTCCCCACACTCTCCGGGGAGCTGTTTTTT.

V usage is TRBV6-1 and J usage is TRBJ1-1; D is perhaps TRBD1 (5 bases). Trimming shortened V by 7 bases and J by 4 bases, and 13 bases separated the two germline ends. Germline V gene lookup returns CDR1 MNHNS and CDR2 SASEGT. This CDR3 region has 13 residues. The chain's CDR3 is CASTFQGGTEAFF. The CDR3 DNA reads as TGTGCCAGCACCTTTCAGGGAGGCACTGAAGCTTTCTTT.

The chain has TRBV5-4 and TRBJ2-2; possibly TRBD1 for D (6 bases). Trimming took 4 bases from V and 5 from J, leaving 9 bases between them. The germline CDR1 and CDR2 sequences are SGHNT and YYREEE (reference sequence). The CDR3 runs to 13 residues. The CDR3 sequence: CASSAQGTGELFF. DNA of the CDR3: TGTGCCAGCAGCGCGCAGGGGACCGGGGAGCTGTTTTTT.

The rearrangement links TRBV5-1 to TRBJ2-1, with 11 positions matching TRBD2. CDR1 is SGHRS, CDR2 YFSETQ, per germline. The CDR3 loop spans 16 amino acids. Trimming took 5 bases from V and 9 from J; bases not matched to a gene: 13. The CDR3: CASRSKKTSGGGEQFF. Here the CDR3 DNA reads TGCGCCAGCAGATCGAAAAAAACTAGCGGGGGCGGTGAGCAGTTCTTC.